This TCR beta chain derives from a study of tumor and adjacent non-tumor tissue in lung cancer. Study context: Histology: about a dozen adenocarcinoma, a couple of squamous cell carcinoma, 1 small cell lung cancer. Stage I to III disease affected approximately 11 men and roughly five women aged about 30 to 85.

General study findings and limits: Top 100 clones took a larger repertoire share in normal lung.

This sample's RNA came from whole unsorted tissue. Distant lung tissue was collected more than 3 cm away from the tumor edge. Chemotherapy-naive patients with new lung cancer underwent thoracic surgery in China, August–late 2014. The V gene's germline CDR1 is SGHRS and CDR2 YFSETQ. The V and J ends lost 1 base and 2 bases respectively, with 7 bases between them. This CDR3 is built from 14 residues. Three rounds of nested PCR, following a modified ARM-PCR protocol, produced the TCRbeta library. TCRdb ran MiXCR on the multiplex PCR reads and lists one entry per CDR3 protein. This sample has fewer than 100,000 distinct CDR3 sequences, with roughly 80% found just once. This clonotype was seen just once. Its cognate antigen is unknown. It may be a read error: a sequence one base away is much more abundant.

The sequence was obtained from a man aged 55-75 years with non-small cell lung cancer. J is TRBJ2-4 and V is TRBV5-1; D may be TRBD2 (6 bases). What was sequenced was distant non-tumor lung tissue. Here the CDR3 reads CASSLTSSKNIQYF. The DNA of the CDR3 is TGCGCCAGCAGCTTGACTAGCTCCAAAAACATTCAGTACTTC.